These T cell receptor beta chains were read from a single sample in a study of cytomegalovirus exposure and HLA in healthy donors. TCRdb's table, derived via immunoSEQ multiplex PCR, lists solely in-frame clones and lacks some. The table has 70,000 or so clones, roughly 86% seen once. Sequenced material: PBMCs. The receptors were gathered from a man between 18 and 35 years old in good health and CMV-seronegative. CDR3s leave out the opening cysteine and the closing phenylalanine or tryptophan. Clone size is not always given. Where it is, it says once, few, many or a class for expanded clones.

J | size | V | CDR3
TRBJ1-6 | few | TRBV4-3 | ASSHNRDRGNSPLH
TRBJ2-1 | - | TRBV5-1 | ASSLGISSGQGGGHEQF
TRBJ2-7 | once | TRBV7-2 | ASSLNLRARDHEQY
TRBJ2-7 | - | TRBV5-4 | ASSRDRGRYEQY
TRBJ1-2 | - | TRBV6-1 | ASSEAVPGLLYGYT
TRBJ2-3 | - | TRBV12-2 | ASRLTAGAITDTQY
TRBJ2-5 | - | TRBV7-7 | ASSLGQKETQY
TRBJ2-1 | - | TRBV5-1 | ASSPGLAGVDEQF
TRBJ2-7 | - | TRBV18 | ASSPGPNPYEQY
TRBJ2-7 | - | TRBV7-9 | ASSARGTQKTYEQY
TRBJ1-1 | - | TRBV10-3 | AISESVLSTEAF
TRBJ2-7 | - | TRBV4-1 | ASSQDPSSYEQY
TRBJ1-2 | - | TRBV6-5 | ASRRTGDGYT
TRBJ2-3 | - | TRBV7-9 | ASSFGQDHGDTQY
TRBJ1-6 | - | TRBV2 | ASSVRNSPLH
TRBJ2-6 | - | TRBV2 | ASSLTVSGANVLT
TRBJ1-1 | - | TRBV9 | ASSASTVNTEAF
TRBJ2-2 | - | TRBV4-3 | ASSLAGNTGELF
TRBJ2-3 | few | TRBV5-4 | ASSLAGGPDTQY
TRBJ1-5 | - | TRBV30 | AWSERQGYQPQH
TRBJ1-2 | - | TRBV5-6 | ASSHKTGFNYGYT
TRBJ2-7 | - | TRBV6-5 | ASSYLGDRVVEQY
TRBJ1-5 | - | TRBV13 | ASESVSQPQH
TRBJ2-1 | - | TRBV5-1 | ASSAVEEQF
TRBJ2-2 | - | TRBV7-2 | ASSLGSGAVRAGELF
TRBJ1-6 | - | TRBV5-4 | ASSLPSGKHSPLH
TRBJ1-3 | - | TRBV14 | ASSPVGFSGNTIY
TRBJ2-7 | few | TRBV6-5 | ASTTTSGSNEQY